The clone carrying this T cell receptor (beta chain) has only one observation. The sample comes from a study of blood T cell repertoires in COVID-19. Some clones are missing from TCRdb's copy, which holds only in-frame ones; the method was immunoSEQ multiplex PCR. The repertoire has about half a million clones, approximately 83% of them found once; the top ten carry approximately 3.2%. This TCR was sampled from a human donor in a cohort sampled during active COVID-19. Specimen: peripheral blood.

CDR3 nucleotide sequence: TGTGCCAGCAGCCCGAGAACCAACTATGGCTACACCTTC. Its translation: CASSPRTNYGYTF. The V gene is TRBV27, the J gene TRBJ1-2; D is unresolved. The CDR3 has 13 amino acids. The germline CDR1 and CDR2 sequences are MNHEY and SMNVEV (reference sequence). V was trimmed by 6 bases and J by 2 bases, leaving 10 bases between them.